The TCR beta chain under discussion was sequenced for a study of cytomegalovirus exposure and HLA in healthy donors. TCRdb keeps only in-frame clones here, not all; method: immunoSEQ multiplex PCR. The repertoire holds approximately 200,000 clones, with 75% to 95% as singletons. This receptor was taken from a woman aged 18 to 35 in good health and CMV-seronegative. The material sequenced was PBMCs.

In DNA, the CDR3 is TGCGCCAGCAGCTACGAAGGGACTAGCGTCGAGACCCAGTACTTC. This gives the protein CASSYEGTSVETQYF. This chain joins TRBV5-1 and TRBJ2-5; 10 bases fit TRBD2. This CDR3 has 15 residues. Germline V lookup: CDR1 SGHRS, CDR2 YFSETQ. V lost 3 bases, J lost 5 bases, and 7 bases stayed unmatched. Together with reference TRBV5-1 and TRBJ2-5, the CDR3 gives the full variable domain: KAGVTQTPRYLIKTRGQQVTLSCSPISGHRSVSWYQQTPGQGLQFLFEYFSETQRNKGNFPGRFSGRQFSNSRSEMNVSTLELGDSALYLCASSYEGTSVETQYFGPGTRLLVL.